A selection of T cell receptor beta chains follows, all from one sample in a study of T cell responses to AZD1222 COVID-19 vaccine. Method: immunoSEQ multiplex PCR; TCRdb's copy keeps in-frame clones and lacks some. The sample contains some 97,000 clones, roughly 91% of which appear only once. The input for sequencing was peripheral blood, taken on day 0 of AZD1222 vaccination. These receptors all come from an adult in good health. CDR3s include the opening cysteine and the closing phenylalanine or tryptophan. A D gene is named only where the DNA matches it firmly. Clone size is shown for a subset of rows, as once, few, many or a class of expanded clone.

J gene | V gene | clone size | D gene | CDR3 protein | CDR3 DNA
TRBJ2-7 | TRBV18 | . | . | CASSPTALTGPGGTYEQYF | TGTGCCAGCTCACCCACCGCCCTAACTGGCCCGGGCGGAACCTACGAGCAGTACTTC
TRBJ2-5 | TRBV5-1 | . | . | CASSTGGGRVQETQYF | TGCGCCAGCAGTACTGGGGGAGGAAGGGTTCAGGAGACCCAGTACTTC
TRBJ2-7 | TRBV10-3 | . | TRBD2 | CAISGSSGNEDYEQYF | TGTGCCATCAGTGGATCGAGCGGGAACGAGGACTACGAGCAGTACTTC
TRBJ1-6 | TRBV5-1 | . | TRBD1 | CASSPGTENSPLHF | TGCGCCAGCAGCCCCGGGACAGAAAATTCACCCCTCCACTTT
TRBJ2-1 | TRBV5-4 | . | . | CALKKDSSYNEQFF | TGTGCCTTAAAGAAGGATAGCTCCTACAATGAGCAGTTCTTC
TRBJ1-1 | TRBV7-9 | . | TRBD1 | CASSPGGPGGKNTEAFF | TGTGCCAGCAGCCCCGGGGGTCCAGGGGGTAAGAACACTGAAGCTTTCTTT
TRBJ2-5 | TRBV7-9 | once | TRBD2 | CASSLTSGAETQYF | TGTGCCAGCAGTCTGACTAGCGGGGCTGAGACCCAGTACTTC
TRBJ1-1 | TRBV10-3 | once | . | CAISESQGEAFF | TGTGCCATCAGTGAGTCGCAAGGTGAAGCTTTCTTT
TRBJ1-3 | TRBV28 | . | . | CASSLSDSGNTIYF | TGTGCCAGCAGTTTATCCGACAGTGGAAACACCATATATTTT
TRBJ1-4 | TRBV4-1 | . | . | CASSQDPGRGEKLFF | TGCGCCAGCAGCCAAGATCCAGGGAGGGGTGAAAAACTGTTTTTT
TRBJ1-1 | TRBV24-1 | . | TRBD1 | CATSDLGQGAPEAFF | TGTGCCACCAGTGATTTGGGACAGGGGGCGCCCGAAGCTTTCTTT
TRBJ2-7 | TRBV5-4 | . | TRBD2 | CASSLLAGGSYEQYF | TGTGCCAGCAGCTTGCTAGCGGGAGGCTCCTACGAGCAGTACTTC
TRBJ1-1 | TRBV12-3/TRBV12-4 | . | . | CASSPTDTEAFF | TGTGCCAGCAGTCCCACCGACACTGAAGCTTTCTTT
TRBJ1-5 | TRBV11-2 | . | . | CASSQFGRTQHF | TGTGCCAGCAGCCAATTCGGGAGGACCCAGCATTTT
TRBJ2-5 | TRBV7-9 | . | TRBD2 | CASSSPPSSGQETQYF | TGTGCCAGCAGCTCCCCGCCGTCTAGCGGCCAAGAGACCCAGTACTTC
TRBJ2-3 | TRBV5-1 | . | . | CASSLEVGRTDTQYF | TGCGCCAGCAGCTTGGAGGTCGGACGCACAGATACGCAGTATTTT
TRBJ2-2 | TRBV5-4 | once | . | CASSLVWDGELFF | TGTGCCAGCAGCTTGGTGTGGGACGGGGAGCTGTTTTTT
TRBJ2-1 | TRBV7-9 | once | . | CASSFPGPAYNEQFF | TGTGCCAGCAGCTTCCCAGGCCCTGCCTACAATGAGCAGTTCTTC
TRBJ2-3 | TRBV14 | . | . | CASSQRHLGTDTQYF | TGTGCCAGCAGCCAACGACATCTCGGCACAGATACGCAGTATTTT
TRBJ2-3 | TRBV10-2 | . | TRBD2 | CASSAGLAGGTDTQYF | TGCGCCAGCAGTGCGGGACTAGCGGGAGGAACCGATACGCAGTATTTT
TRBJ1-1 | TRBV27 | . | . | CARESPPQPNSSTEAFF | TGTGCCAGAGAATCGCCTCCTCAGCCCAATTCGAGCACTGAAGCTTTCTTT
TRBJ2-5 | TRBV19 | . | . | CASSARLGGETQYF | TGTGCCAGTAGTGCCCGACTAGGGGGGGAGACCCAGTACTTC
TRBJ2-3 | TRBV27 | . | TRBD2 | CASSLLAGTDTQYF | TGTGCCAGCAGTTTATTAGCGGGTACAGATACGCAGTATTTT